This TCR beta chain was identified during a study of blood T cell repertoires in COVID-19. J gave up 5 bases and V 4 bases, and 8 bases lay outside the gene matches. Germline V gene data show CDR1 as KGHDR and CDR2 as SFDVKD. CDR3 length: 15 amino acids. Here immunoSEQ multiplex PCR was the method, and the copy in TCRdb shows in-frame clones only, minus some. The repertoire has 240,000 or so clones, around 80% of them found once; the top ten carry approximately 3.5%. This clone was counted once. This sequence originates from a young woman with acute or convalescent COVID-19. The sample consisted of peripheral blood. This chain connects TRBV24-1 to TRBJ2-5, with TRBD2 matching over 8 bases. Here the CDR3 reads CATSETKREMETQYF. CDR3 DNA sequence: TGTGCCACCAGTGAAACGAAGCGGGAGATGGAGACCCAGTACTTC.